Below, one T cell receptor (beta chain) is given with its context. CDR1 and CDR2 (germline): SNHLY, FYNNEI. V lost 8 bases, J lost 0 bases, and 6 bases stayed unmatched. The CDR3 spans 14 residues. The sample belongs to a study of blood T cell repertoires in COVID-19. Study overall: Sources were T cells, B-cell-depleted T cells, or PBMCs; the material itself was cDNA or gDNA.

Per the original data handling: Amplification of reference gene primers provided the estimated nucleated cell counts. The data were produced by immunoSEQ multiplex PCR, yet TCRdb's version contains in-frame clones alone and is incomplete. From that table come the V and J calls and clone size; the DNA was used to work out D and trimming. Of about 500,000 clones in the sample, roughly 87% are singletons; the top ten hold under 0.85%. Assignments of participants to cohorts depended upon their own reported clinical history. Recovered participants had two consecutive negative NP/OP PCR tests, healthcare professional clearance, or symptom resolution.

The rearrangement links TRBV2 to TRBJ1-2; TRBD1 matches at 7 bases. The sequenced sample consisted of PBMCs or T cells enriched from blood (not recorded which). The clonotype comes from a young woman who had recovered from COVID-19. This CDR3 is CASSEQGTNYGYTF. In nucleotides, the CDR3 is TGTGCCAGCTCCGAACAGGGGACTAACTATGGCTACACCTTC. Complete variable domain (other parts from reference TRBV2 and TRBJ1-2): EPEVTQTPSHQVTQMGQEVILRCVPISNHLYFYWYRQILGQKVEFLVSFYNNEISEKSEIFDDQFSVERPDGSNFTLKIRSTKLEDSAMYFCASSEQGTNYGYTFGSGTRLTVV.